A selection of T cell receptor beta chains follows, all from one sample in a study of molecular identifiers for immune sequencing clone quantification. TCRdb independently ran MiXCR on the PCR reads; one entry per CDR3 protein. The repertoire includes fewer than 350,000 distinct CDR3 sequences, about 22% of them detected once, and more than 0.8% sits in the top ten. Sample: naive CD8+ T cells from blood, with Jurkat cell RNA spiked in. The receptor source for this set is a human donor in good health. Some libraries in this study had Jurkat cell RNA spiked in. Each CDR3 is given with its conserved first and last residue. A D gene is named only where the DNA matches it firmly. Clone size is not always given. Where it is, it says once, few, many or a class for expanded clones.

cdr3_aa cdr3_nt j_call clone_size v_call cdr3_length d_call
CASSPGPSEQYF TGTGCCAGCAGCCCGGGCCCCTCTGAGCAGTACTTC TRBJ2-7 many TRBV5-6 12 NA
CASSQDRGSSYEQYF TGCGCCAGCAGCCAAGATCGGGGCAGCTCCTACGAGCAGTACTTC TRBJ2-7 many TRBV4-3 15 NA
CAIGDSAYEQYF TGTGCCATCGGCGACAGCGCCTACGAGCAGTACTTC TRBJ2-7 many TRBV10-3 12 NA
CASSQPDNSGNTIYF TGTGCCAGCAGCCAACCAGACAACTCTGGAAACACCATATATTTT TRBJ1-3 NA TRBV14 15 NA
CASSLAHSGYEQYF TGTGCCAGCAGCTTAGCTCATAGCGGCTACGAGCAGTACTTC TRBJ2-7 many TRBV7-9 14 NA
CATRETGEFTGELFF TGTGCCACCAGGGAGACAGGGGAATTCACCGGGGAGCTGTTTTTT TRBJ2-2 many TRBV24-1 15 TRBD1
CSAPGTNEQSF TGCAGCGCTCCCGGCACCAATGAGCAGTCCTTC TRBJ2-1 NA TRBV29-1 11 NA
CASSPGWGNTEAFF TGTGCCAGCAGCCCAGGCTGGGGGAACACTGAAGCTTTCTTT TRBJ1-1 NA TRBV7-9 14 NA
CASRKATHTEAFF TGTGCCAGCAGGAAGGCGACACACACTGAAGCTTTCTTT TRBJ1-1 many TRBV2 13 NA
CASSVEGGNEKLFF TGTGCCAGCAGCGTAGAAGGGGGCAATGAAAAACTGTTTTTT TRBJ1-4 many TRBV9 14 TRBD1
CASSPPGQGTTDTQYF TGTGCCAGCTCACCCCCGGGACAGGGGACCACAGATACGCAGTATTTT TRBJ2-3 few TRBV18 16 TRBD1
CASSLYSGGFNEQYF TGTGCCAGCAGTTTATATTCTGGGGGCTTCAACGAGCAGTACTTC TRBJ2-7 many TRBV27 15 NA
CASSPGPDNEQFF TGTGCCAGCAGCCCCGGGCCGGACAATGAGCAGTTCTTC TRBJ2-1 few TRBV7-9 13 NA
CASSQRRGGGGDTQYF TGCGCCAGCAGCCAGCGCCGGGGGGGGGGCGGAGATACGCAGTATTTT TRBJ2-3 NA TRBV4-1 16 TRBD2
CASSRDIDWQYF TGTGCCAGCAGCAGGGACATCGATTGGCAGTACTTC TRBJ2-7 many TRBV7-4 12 NA
CASSQERWGPTYEQYF TGCGCCAGCAGCCAAGAGAGGTGGGGGCCAACCTACGAGCAGTACTTC TRBJ2-7 NA TRBV4-3 16 NA
CASSLVETQYF TGTGCCAGCAGCTTAGTAGAGACCCAGTACTTC TRBJ2-5 many TRBV7-9 11 NA
CASSYTSPYYEQYF TGTGCCAGCAGCTACACTAGTCCATACTACGAGCAGTACTTC TRBJ2-7 many TRBV7-2 14 NA
CASKHPRGYTF TGTGCCAGCAAACATCCCAGGGGCTACACCTTC TRBJ1-2 many TRBV25-1 11 NA
CASSLSGGSYGYTF TGTGCCAGCAGTTTAAGCGGGGGCAGCTATGGCTACACCTTC TRBJ1-2 NA TRBV27 14 NA
CAWTTGSSVSYRPDEQFF TGTGCCTGGACCACTGGGTCATCAGTATCCTATCGCCCCGATGAGCAGTTCTTC TRBJ2-1 NA TRBV30 18 NA
CASSPSTSASTDTQYF TGCGCCAGCAGCCCATCGACTAGCGCTAGCACAGATACGCAGTATTTT TRBJ2-3 many TRBV4-3 16 TRBD2
CASSPGQVAGEQYF TGTGCCAGCAGCCCGGGACAAGTGGCGGGCGAGCAGTACTTC TRBJ2-7 many TRBV5-6 14 NA
CASSQDGGYTEAFF TGCGCCAGCAGCCAAGATGGAGGGTACACTGAAGCTTTCTTT TRBJ1-1 NA TRBV4-3 14 NA
CASKSRDSTGELFF TGTGCCAGCAAGAGCCGGGACAGCACCGGGGAGCTGTTTTTT TRBJ2-2 many TRBV2 14 TRBD1
CASSSQSGRTYNEQFF TGTGCCAGCAGTTCACAGAGCGGGAGGACCTACAATGAGCAGTTCTTC TRBJ2-1 many TRBV7-9 16 TRBD2
CASSLEIAGSSYNEQFF TGTGCCAGCAGCTTAGAGATAGCCGGGAGCTCCTACAATGAGCAGTTCTTC TRBJ2-1 NA TRBV7-9 17 NA
CASSLLEGSSEQFF TGTGCCAGCAGTTTATTGGAGGGAAGCAGTGAGCAGTTCTTC TRBJ2-1 once TRBV28 14 NA
CASRKGLADFQETQYF TGTGCCAGCAGGAAGGGACTAGCGGATTTCCAAGAGACCCAGTACTTC TRBJ2-5 many TRBV28 16 TRBD2
CASSLQEENTEAFF TGCGCCAGCAGCTTGCAAGAGGAGAACACTGAAGCTTTCTTT TRBJ1-1 many TRBV5-1 14 NA
CASSLGTSGDTQYF TGTGCCAGCAGCTTAGGGACTAGCGGAGATACGCAGTATTTT TRBJ2-3 many TRBV7-6 14 TRBD2
CAISEGNQPQHF TGTGCCATCAGTGAGGGAAATCAGCCCCAGCATTTT TRBJ1-5 many TRBV10-3 12 NA
CASSDYPAGGSRTGELFF TGTGCCAGCAGTGATTATCCAGCGGGAGGGTCACGCACCGGGGAGCTGTTTTTT TRBJ2-2 few TRBV6-4 18 TRBD2
CASSGQYGYTF TGTGCCAGCAGCGGACAGTATGGCTACACCTTC TRBJ1-2 many TRBV9 11 NA
CASSQGGYAEAFF TGTGCCAGTAGCCAGGGGGGCTACGCTGAAGCTTTCTTT TRBJ1-1 NA TRBV19 13 TRBD1
CASGPGTDSYEQYF TGTGCCAGCGGCCCCGGGACAGACTCCTACGAGCAGTACTTC TRBJ2-7 many TRBV9 14 TRBD1
CSARLGYEQYF TGCAGTGCACGACTGGGATACGAGCAGTACTTC TRBJ2-7 many TRBV20-1 11 NA
CASSLAAGSEQFF TGCGCCAGCAGCTTGGCGGCAGGGTCTGAGCAGTTCTTC TRBJ2-1 many TRBV5-1 13 NA
CASSEASGRGGEKLFF TGTGCCAGCAGTGAAGCATCGGGCAGGGGAGGCGAAAAACTGTTTTTT TRBJ1-4 few TRBV2 16 NA
CASSLALTYQETQYF TGTGCCAGCAGCTTAGCATTGACCTACCAAGAGACCCAGTACTTC TRBJ2-5 many TRBV7-8 15 NA
CSAVSLKWPKNIQYF TGCAGTGCTGTATCCCTGAAGTGGCCCAAAAACATTCAGTACTTC TRBJ2-4 many TRBV20-1 15 NA
CSARGFKQGNTEAFF TGCAGTGCTAGAGGTTTTAAACAGGGGAACACTGAAGCTTTCTTT TRBJ1-1 many TRBV20-1 15 NA
CASSYFRGIGTDTQYF TGTGCCAGCAGTTACTTTCGCGGGATTGGCACAGATACGCAGTATTTT TRBJ2-3 many TRBV6-6 16 NA
CSASGLAGVYQETQYF TGCAGTGCTAGTGGGCTAGCGGGAGTATACCAAGAGACCCAGTACTTC TRBJ2-5 many TRBV20-1 16 TRBD2
CASIIAGTYEQYF TGTGCCAGCATCATAGCGGGGACCTACGAGCAGTACTTC TRBJ2-7 NA TRBV7-9 13 TRBD2
CASSGRDSYEQYF TGTGCCAGTAGTGGCCGGGACAGCTACGAGCAGTACTTC TRBJ2-7 many TRBV19 13 TRBD1
CASSSQYAYEQYF TGTGCCAGCAGCTCCCAGTATGCCTACGAGCAGTACTTC TRBJ2-7 many TRBV6-2/TRBV6-3 13 NA
CASSPSGTVEAFF TGTGCCAGCAGCCCAAGCGGGACAGTTGAAGCTTTCTTT TRBJ1-1 many TRBV7-8 13 TRBD1
CASSPGRGAGNTEAFF TGCGCCAGCAGCCCCGGACGGGGGGCAGGGAACACTGAAGCTTTCTTT TRBJ1-1 NA TRBV4-1 16 NA
CASSLYVVGGPDTQYF TGCGCCAGCAGCTTGTATGTAGTGGGAGGGCCAGATACGCAGTATTTT TRBJ2-3 many TRBV5-1 16 TRBD2
CASSPLTGYGYTF TGCGCCAGCAGCCCCCTGACAGGCTATGGCTACACCTTC TRBJ1-2 few TRBV4-1 13 NA
CASSQAGANNSPLHF TGCGCCAGCAGCCAAGCAGGGGCTAATAATTCACCCCTCCACTTT TRBJ1-6 NA TRBV4-1 15 NA
CASSFRGTSFGQFF TGTGCCAGCAGCTTTCGGGGAACTAGCTTCGGGCAGTTCTTC TRBJ2-1 once TRBV7-9 14 NA
CASNRDRETQYF TGTGCCAGCAACCGAGATCGAGAGACCCAGTACTTC TRBJ2-5 many TRBV12-3/TRBV12-4 12 NA
CASSLPIELGTDTQYF TGTGCCAGCAGCTTACCCATAGAGCTAGGGACAGATACGCAGTATTTT TRBJ2-3 many TRBV11-2 16 NA
CASSEYATDTQYF TGTGCCAGCAGTGAATACGCGACAGATACGCAGTATTTT TRBJ2-3 few TRBV25-1 13 NA
CASSLYETSYGYTF TGTGCCAGCAGTTTGTACGAGACATCCTATGGCTACACCTTC TRBJ1-2 many TRBV28 14 NA
CATSRSGNTDTQYF TGTGCCACCAGTCGTTCGGGTAACACAGATACGCAGTATTTT TRBJ2-3 NA TRBV6-2/TRBV6-3 14 NA